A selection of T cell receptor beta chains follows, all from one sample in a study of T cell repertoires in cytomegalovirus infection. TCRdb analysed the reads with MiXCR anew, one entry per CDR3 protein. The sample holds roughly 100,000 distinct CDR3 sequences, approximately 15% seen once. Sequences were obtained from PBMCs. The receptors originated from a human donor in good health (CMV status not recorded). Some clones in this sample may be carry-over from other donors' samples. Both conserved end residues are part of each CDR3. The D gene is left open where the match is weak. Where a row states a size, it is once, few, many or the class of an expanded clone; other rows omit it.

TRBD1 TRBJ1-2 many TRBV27 TGTGCCAGTCGTGGGGGGACAGTGTATGGCTACACCTTC CASRGGTVYGYTF
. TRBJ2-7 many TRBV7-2 TGTGCCAGCAGCCCCCGGACCAGCTCCGAGCAGTACTTC CASSPRTSSEQYF
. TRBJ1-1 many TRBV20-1 TGCAGTGCCCCCCGGGCAAACACTGAAGCTTTCTTT CSAPRANTEAFF
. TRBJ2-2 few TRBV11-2 TGTGCCAGCAGCTCTTGGGACACCAACACCGGGGAGCTGTTTTTT CASSSWDTNTGELFF
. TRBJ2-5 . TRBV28 TGTGCCAGCAGTTTAATGGAGACCCAGTACTTC CASSLMETQYF
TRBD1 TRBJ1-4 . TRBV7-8 TGTGCCAGCAGCGTACAGGGGGCAACTAATGAAAAACTGTTTTTT CASSVQGATNEKLFF
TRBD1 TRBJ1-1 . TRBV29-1 TGCAGCGCCCTGGGGCAGGGGGCGGGCACTGAAGCTTTCTTT CSALGQGAGTEAFF
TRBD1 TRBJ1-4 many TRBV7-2 TGTGCCAGCAGCCCGGACAGGTGGAATGAAAAACTGTTTTTT CASSPDRWNEKLFF
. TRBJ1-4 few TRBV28 TGTGCCAGCAGGGCACCTGGGTCGGGGAACGGCTACGAAAAACTGTTTTTT CASRAPGSGNGYEKLFF
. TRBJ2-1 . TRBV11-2 TGTGCCAGCAGCTTAGACAGACACAATGAGCAGTTCTTC CASSLDRHNEQFF
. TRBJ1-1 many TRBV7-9 TGTGCCAGCAGCCCTTCGGGGAGTGAGAACACTGAAGCTTTCTTT CASSPSGSENTEAFF
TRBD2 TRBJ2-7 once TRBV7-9 TGTGCCAGCAGCTTCGGACTAGCGGGGGGCCTCTACGAGCAGTACTTC CASSFGLAGGLYEQYF
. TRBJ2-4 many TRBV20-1 TGCAGTGCTAGCTCTCAAACCAAAAACATTCAGTACTTC CSASSQTKNIQYF
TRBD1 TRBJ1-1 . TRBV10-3 TGTGCCATCAGTGATGTGACAGGGGGTAACACTGAAGCTTTCTTT CAISDVTGGNTEAFF
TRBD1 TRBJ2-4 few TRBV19 TGTGCCAGTAGTAATCCGGGACAGCTAAACATTCAGTACTTC CASSNPGQLNIQYF
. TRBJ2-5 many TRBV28 TGTGCCAGCAGTGGATGGGGCCAAGAGACCCAGTACTTC CASSGWGQETQYF
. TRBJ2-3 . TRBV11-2 TGTGCCAGCAGCTTAGTTGAGGGGTCCCTCACAGATACGCAGTATTTT CASSLVEGSLTDTQYF
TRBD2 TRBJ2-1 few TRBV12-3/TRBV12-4 TGTGCCAGCACCCCCCCCGGGGGGAGGGAGCAGTTCTTC CASTPPGGREQFF
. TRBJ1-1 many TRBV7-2 TGTGCCAGCAGCCGCACAGGGAGACAGGTTGAAGCTTTCTTT CASSRTGRQVEAFF
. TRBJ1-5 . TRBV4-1 TGCGCCAGCAGCCAAGAAAGCAGAAAGCAGCCCCAGCATTTT CASSQESRKQPQHF
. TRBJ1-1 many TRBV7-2 TGTGCCAGCAGCCCTTTTTCTAAGGGAAGACAGAGCACTGAAGCTTTCTTT CASSPFSKGRQSTEAFF
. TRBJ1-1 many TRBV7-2 TGTGCCAGCAGCTCTTCGGATTGGGCTTTCTTT CASSSSDWAFF
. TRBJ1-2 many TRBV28 TGTGCCAGCAGTTTAACAGGGAGCTATGGCTACACCTTC CASSLTGSYGYTF
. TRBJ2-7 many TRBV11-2 TGTGCCAGCAGCCTTTCCCGGCTCTACGAGCAGTACTTC CASSLSRLYEQYF
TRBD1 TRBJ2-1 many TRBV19 TGTGCCAGTAATCAAGGACAGGGTATCAATGAGCAGTTCTTC CASNQGQGINEQFF
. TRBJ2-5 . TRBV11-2 TGTGCCAGCAGCCTTGTTCTAGCACGGGAGACCCAGTACTTC CASSLVLARETQYF
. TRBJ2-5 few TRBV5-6 TGTGCCAGCAGCTTCGCAGAGACCCAGTACTTC CASSFAETQYF
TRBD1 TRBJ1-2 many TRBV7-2 TGTGCCAGCAGCTCTGACAGGGGCCTTATCGGCTACACCTTC CASSSDRGLIGYTF
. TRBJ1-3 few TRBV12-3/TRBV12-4 TGTGCCAGCAGTCTCAGCTACTCTGGAAACACCATATATTTT CASSLSYSGNTIYF
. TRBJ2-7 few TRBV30 TGTGCCTGGAGCCCTACCTGGACAGATCCCTACGAGCAGTACTTC CAWSPTWTDPYEQYF
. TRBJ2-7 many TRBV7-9 TGTGCCAGCAGCTTAAGTTTCGGAGTAGCCAACGAGCAGTACTTC CASSLSFGVANEQYF
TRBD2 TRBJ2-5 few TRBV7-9 TGTGCCAGCAGCTCCGTACTAGCGGGGGGAGAGGAGACCCAGTACTTC CASSSVLAGGEETQYF
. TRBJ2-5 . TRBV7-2 TGTGCCAGCAGTTCCCCAATGGAGACCCAGTACTTC CASSSPMETQYF